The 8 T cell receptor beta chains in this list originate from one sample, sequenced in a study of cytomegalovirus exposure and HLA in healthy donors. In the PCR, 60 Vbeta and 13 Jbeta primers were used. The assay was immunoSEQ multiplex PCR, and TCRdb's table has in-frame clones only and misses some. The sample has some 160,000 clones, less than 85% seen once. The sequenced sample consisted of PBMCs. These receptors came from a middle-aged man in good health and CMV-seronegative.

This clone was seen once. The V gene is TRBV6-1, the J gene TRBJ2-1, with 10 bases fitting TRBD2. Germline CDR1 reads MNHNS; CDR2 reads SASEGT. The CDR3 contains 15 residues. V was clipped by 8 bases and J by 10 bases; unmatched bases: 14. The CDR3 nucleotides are TGTGCCAGCCGTACTAGCGGGGACCGATTGGGCGAGCAGTTCTTC. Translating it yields CASRTSGDRLGEQFF.

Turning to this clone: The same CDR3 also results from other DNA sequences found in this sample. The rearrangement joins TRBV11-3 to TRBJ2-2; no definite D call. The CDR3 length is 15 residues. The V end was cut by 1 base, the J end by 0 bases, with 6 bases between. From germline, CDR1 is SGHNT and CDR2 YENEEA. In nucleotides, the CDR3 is TGTGCCAGCAGCTTAGCGGGTCCGAACACCGGGGAGCTGTTTTTT. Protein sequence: CASSLAGPNTGELFF.

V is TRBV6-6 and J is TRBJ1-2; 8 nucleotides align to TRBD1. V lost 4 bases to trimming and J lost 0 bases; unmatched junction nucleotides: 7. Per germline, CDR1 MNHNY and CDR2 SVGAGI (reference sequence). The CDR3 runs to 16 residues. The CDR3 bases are TGTGCCAGCAGTTCATACAGGGGGACGGCTAACTATGGCTACACCTTC. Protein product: CASSSYRGTANYGYTF.

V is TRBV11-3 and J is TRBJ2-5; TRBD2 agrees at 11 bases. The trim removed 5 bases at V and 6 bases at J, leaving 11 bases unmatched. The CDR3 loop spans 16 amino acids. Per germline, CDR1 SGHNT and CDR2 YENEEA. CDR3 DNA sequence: TGTGCCAGCAGCACCACGACTAGCGGGGTCGTGAAGACCCAGTACTTC. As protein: CASSTTTSGVVKTQYF. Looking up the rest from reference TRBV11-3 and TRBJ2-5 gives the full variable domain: EAGVVQSPRYKIIEKKQPVAFWCNPISGHNTLYWYLQNLGQGPELLIRYENEEAVDDSQLPKDRFSAERLKGVDSTLKIQPAELGDSAVYLCASSTTTSGVVKTQYFGPGTRLLVL.

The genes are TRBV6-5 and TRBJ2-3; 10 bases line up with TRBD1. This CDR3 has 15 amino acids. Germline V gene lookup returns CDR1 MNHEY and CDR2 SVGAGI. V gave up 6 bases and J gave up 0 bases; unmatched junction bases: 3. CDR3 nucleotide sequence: TGTGCCAGCAGGGACAGGGGGTTTAGCACAGATACGCAGTATTTT. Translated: CASRDRGFSTDTQYF.

This CDR3 is CASSFNPPVNGYTF. In DNA form, the CDR3 reads TGTGCCAGCAGCTTTAACCCACCAGTAAATGGCTACACCTTC. J is TRBJ1-2 and V is TRBV7-2; D uncertain. This CDR3 has 14 residues. V gave up 3 bases and J gave up 6 bases, with 14 bases separating them. Germline V gene data show CDR1 as SGHTA and CDR2 as FQGNSA.

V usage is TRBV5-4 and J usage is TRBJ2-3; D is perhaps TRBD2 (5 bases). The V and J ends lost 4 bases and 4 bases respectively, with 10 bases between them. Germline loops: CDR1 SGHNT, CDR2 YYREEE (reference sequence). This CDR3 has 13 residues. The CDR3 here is CASSPEAPDTQYF. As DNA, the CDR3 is TGTGCCAGCAGCCCGGAGGCCCCAGATACGCAGTATTTT.

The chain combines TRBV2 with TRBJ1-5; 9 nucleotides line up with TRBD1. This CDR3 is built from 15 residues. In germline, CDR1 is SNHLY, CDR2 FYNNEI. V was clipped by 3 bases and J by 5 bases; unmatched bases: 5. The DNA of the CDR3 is TGTGCCAGCAGTGAGGGACAGGGACCTTATCAGCCCCAGCATTTT. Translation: CASSEGQGPYQPQHF.